One sample yielded the 4 T cell receptor beta chains listed below, sequenced in a study of blood T cell repertoires in COVID-19. Sequenced by immunoSEQ multiplex PCR; TCRdb stores in-frame clones only, minus some. The profile shows around 230,000 clones, about nine tenths of them singletons. Input material: peripheral blood. The receptors were gathered from a man aged 30 to 39 who had recovered from COVID-19.

The genes are TRBV12-3 or TRBV12-4 and TRBJ1-2; a weak D match, TRBD1 (6 bases). The CDR3 sequence is 13 residues long. V lost 8 bases and J 5 bases, leaving 15 bases between the germline ends. The CDR3 loop is CASWWGGRYGYTF. DNA of the CDR3: TGTGCCAGCTGGTGGGGGGGGCGGTATGGCTACACCTTC.

The sample holds one count of this clone. The DNA of the CDR3 is TGTGCCAGCAGCCCTCCGGGGGGGTTTCAGCCCCAGCATTTT. Encoded protein: CASSPPGGFQPQHF. The chain uses TRBV11-2 and TRBJ1-5; D is possibly TRBD1 (5 bases). V lost 5 bases and J lost 6, with 14 bases in between. The CDR3 contains 14 residues. Germline V gives CDR1 SGHAT, CDR2 FQNNGV.

The rearrangement links TRBV19 to TRBJ1-3; the D is unclear. V lost 4 bases to trimming and J lost 0 bases, with 10 bases between them. The CDR3 has 15 amino acids. Per germline, CDR1 LNHDA and CDR2 SQIVND (reference sequence). The CDR3 DNA reads TGTGCCAGTAGTACTTTACTGATCTCTGGAAACACCATATATTTT. Protein product: CASSTLLISGNTIYF. Variable domain in full (rest from reference TRBV19 and TRBJ1-3): DGGITQSPKYLFRKEGQNVTLSCEQNLNHDAMYWYRQDPGQGLRLIYYSQIVNDFQKGDIAEGYSVSREKKESFPLTVTSAQKNPTAFYLCASSTLLISGNTIYFGEGSWLTVV.

The chain joins TRBV21-1 to TRBJ2-7; the table's D call, TRBD1, has no DNA check behind it. TRBV21-1 is described as a pseudogene. The CDR3 contains 16 residues. In DNA form, the CDR3 reads TGTGCCAGCAGCAAAGTGGTGGGCAGGTTTACCTACGAGCAGTACTTC. Its translation: CASSKVVGRFTYEQYF.